Listed below are T cell receptor beta chains from one sample, sequenced in a study of response to subunit inactivated influenza vaccine. TCRdb used MiXCR to reprocess the RT-PCR reads, holding one entry per CDR3 protein. The sample lists 500,000 to 550,000 distinct CDR3 sequences, around 21% occurring once. A further study also used this sample, focusing on T cells expressing NK-cell markers.

The specimen comprised CD4+ T cells sorted from PBMCs, sampled less than 13 days after vaccination. The receptors were sampled from a man between 50 and 59 years old who received an inactivated influenza vaccine. CDR3s leave out the opening cysteine and the closing phenylalanine or tryptophan. Some rows mark clone size as missing; the rest say once, few, many or name a class of expanded clone.

clone size: NA; V gene: TRBV6-1; J gene: TRBJ1-4; CDR3 protein: ASGALGGLNEKLF
clone size: NA; V gene: TRBV20-1; J gene: TRBJ2-1; CDR3 protein: SARGLAGVDEQF
clone size: many; V gene: TRBV7-2; J gene: TRBJ1-5; CDR3 protein: ASSLGFSNQPQH
clone size: few; V gene: TRBV12-3/TRBV12-4; J gene: TRBJ2-1; CDR3 protein: ASTSGDSGRYEQF
clone size: few; V gene: TRBV20-1; J gene: TRBJ1-5; CDR3 protein: SARGGRQPQH
clone size: few; V gene: TRBV7-9; J gene: TRBJ2-3; CDR3 protein: ASSSSRWRTDTQY
clone size: few; V gene: TRBV5-1; J gene: TRBJ2-3; CDR3 protein: ASSEGTSDTDTQY
clone size: NA; V gene: TRBV3-1; J gene: TRBJ2-1; CDR3 protein: ASSQQRGAYNEQF
clone size: NA; V gene: TRBV20-1; J gene: TRBJ2-1; CDR3 protein: SASELAGPEQF
clone size: few; V gene: TRBV20-1; J gene: TRBJ1-5; CDR3 protein: SAADGGDQPQH
clone size: NA; V gene: TRBV28; J gene: TRBJ2-1; CDR3 protein: ASSPNGRARNEQF
clone size: NA; V gene: TRBV7-2; J gene: TRBJ2-7; CDR3 protein: ASSRPGTNPTYEQY
clone size: NA; V gene: TRBV29-1; J gene: TRBJ1-2; CDR3 protein: SVAPGITGYGYT
clone size: NA; V gene: TRBV5-4; J gene: TRBJ2-5; CDR3 protein: ASSLDSGGWGTQY
clone size: NA; V gene: TRBV20-1; J gene: TRBJ1-6; CDR3 protein: SARGGGAYNSPLH
clone size: few; V gene: TRBV28; J gene: TRBJ2-1; CDR3 protein: ASSLSQPGNNEQF
clone size: NA; V gene: TRBV4-2; J gene: TRBJ1-1; CDR3 protein: AISPGQMNTEAF
clone size: few; V gene: TRBV12-3/TRBV12-4; J gene: TRBJ2-7; CDR3 protein: ASSGTRYEQY
clone size: NA; V gene: TRBV15; J gene: TRBJ2-3; CDR3 protein: ATSRERDGTDTQY
clone size: few; V gene: TRBV12-3/TRBV12-4; J gene: TRBJ1-4; CDR3 protein: ASSTGTTLATNEKLF
clone size: many; V gene: TRBV5-1; J gene: TRBJ2-1; CDR3 protein: ASSPQPDRGRNEQF
clone size: NA; V gene: TRBV6-1; J gene: TRBJ2-7; CDR3 protein: ASSAPVSHYEQY
clone size: many; V gene: TRBV7-2; J gene: TRBJ2-1; CDR3 protein: ASSFQESREQF
clone size: few; V gene: TRBV12-3/TRBV12-4; J gene: TRBJ1-2; CDR3 protein: ASSLAQVYGYT
clone size: few; V gene: TRBV5-1; J gene: TRBJ2-1; CDR3 protein: ASSLGQRASEQF
clone size: NA; V gene: TRBV27; J gene: TRBJ1-4; CDR3 protein: ASSYTGGREKLF
clone size: many; V gene: TRBV27; J gene: TRBJ1-6; CDR3 protein: ASSLTGYVAVDSPLH
clone size: few; V gene: TRBV20-1; J gene: TRBJ2-2; CDR3 protein: SATDRAVGELF
clone size: NA; V gene: TRBV18; J gene: TRBJ1-4; CDR3 protein: ASSPPSATNEKLF
clone size: few; V gene: TRBV5-5; J gene: TRBJ1-1; CDR3 protein: ASSYAGHLNTEAF
clone size: few; V gene: TRBV18; J gene: TRBJ2-5; CDR3 protein: ASSPLAGVTSGETQY
clone size: NA; V gene: TRBV3-1; J gene: TRBJ2-2; CDR3 protein: ASSQMGRVDTGELF
clone size: NA; V gene: TRBV4-1; J gene: TRBJ1-5; CDR3 protein: ASSQDINGNKVNQPQH
clone size: once; V gene: TRBV19; J gene: TRBJ2-1; CDR3 protein: ASSTLRGHEQF
clone size: NA; V gene: TRBV29-1; J gene: TRBJ1-1; CDR3 protein: SFRGGLNTEAF
clone size: NA; V gene: TRBV4-1; J gene: TRBJ2-7; CDR3 protein: ASSQDQTGRREQY
clone size: few; V gene: TRBV7-9; J gene: TRBJ1-1; CDR3 protein: ASSLTVSKAF
clone size: many; V gene: TRBV12-3/TRBV12-4; J gene: TRBJ2-1; CDR3 protein: ASSGTSGRTSVF
clone size: few; V gene: TRBV12-3/TRBV12-4; J gene: TRBJ2-1; CDR3 protein: ASSENPYNEQF
clone size: NA; V gene: TRBV19; J gene: TRBJ1-5; CDR3 protein: ASTSRDTRNQPQH
clone size: few; V gene: TRBV5-1; J gene: TRBJ2-7; CDR3 protein: ASSPGTSGGHYEQY
clone size: NA; V gene: TRBV27; J gene: TRBJ1-2; CDR3 protein: ASSSPGHGAGYT
clone size: few; V gene: TRBV6-5; J gene: TRBJ2-5; CDR3 protein: ASSSPGTGRAETQY
clone size: many; V gene: TRBV10-3; J gene: TRBJ1-1; CDR3 protein: AISEGRGRRNTEAF
clone size: few; V gene: TRBV4-3; J gene: TRBJ1-1; CDR3 protein: ASSQDYGPSEAF
clone size: few; V gene: TRBV12-3/TRBV12-4; J gene: TRBJ2-7; CDR3 protein: ASSRLMAYEQY
clone size: NA; V gene: TRBV11-2; J gene: TRBJ2-7; CDR3 protein: ASSLVGGRSYEQY
clone size: NA; V gene: TRBV7-8; J gene: TRBJ2-3; CDR3 protein: ASSSLSGFTDTQY
clone size: few; V gene: TRBV7-2; J gene: TRBJ1-5; CDR3 protein: ASSLGRANQPQH
clone size: few; V gene: TRBV20-1; J gene: TRBJ2-7; CDR3 protein: SAGASGRATYEQY
clone size: NA; V gene: TRBV5-1; J gene: TRBJ2-1; CDR3 protein: ASRALAGTTYNEQF
clone size: few; V gene: TRBV7-6; J gene: TRBJ2-5; CDR3 protein: ASSRRFQGFGTQY